Listed below are T cell receptor beta chains from one sample, sequenced in a study of cytomegalovirus exposure and HLA in healthy donors. Using immunoSEQ multiplex PCR, the repertoire was profiled, and TCRdb retains in-frame clones only, with some absent. The table includes 260,000 or so clones, roughly 88% detected once. The sample comprised PBMCs. Source of these receptors: a woman in her twenties or thirties in good health and CMV-seronegative. Both conserved end residues are part of each CDR3. Each record gives: clone size, V gene, D gene, J gene, CDR3 DNA, CDR3 protein. D genes are given only for firm matches. Not all rows give a size; the values are once, few, many and, for expanded clones, a class.

>-|TRBV7-7|-|TRBJ2-5
TGTGCCAGCAGCTCCTTTCCCAAGGGGCGCCGGGAGACCCAGTACTTC
CASSSFPKGRRETQYF
>-|TRBV27|-|TRBJ1-2
TGTGCCAGCAGCCCTCCGGGCAGGGCTAGCTATGGCTACACCTTC
CASSPPGRASYGYTF
>-|TRBV9|-|TRBJ2-2
TGTGCCAGCAGCGTAGTTGGGGGAGTCAGGGCCGGGGAGCTGTTTTTT
CASSVVGGVRAGELFF
>-|TRBV4-1|-|TRBJ2-1
TGCGCCAGCAGCCAAGATATGGGGGAGCAGTTCTTC
CASSQDMGEQFF
>-|TRBV2|-|TRBJ1-2
TGTGCCAGCAGTGAGGGACAATTTATTAACTATGGCTACACCTTC
CASSEGQFINYGYTF
>once|TRBV6-1|-|TRBJ1-5
TGTGCCAGCAGTGAATATAGTGGGGGGACCTCGGTAAGCAATCAGCCCCAGCATTTT
CASSEYSGGTSVSNQPQHF
>-|TRBV4-3|TRBD2|TRBJ2-3
TGCGCCAGCAGCCAACGCCTTCAGGGAGCGGGAGGGGGGACAGATACGCAGTATTTT
CASSQRLQGAGGGTDTQYF
>-|TRBV13|-|TRBJ1-1
TGTGCCAGTATCCAGGGGCCAGCTTTCTTT
CASIQGPAFF
>-|TRBV9|-|TRBJ2-1
TGTGCCAGCAGCGTAGCGCCCGGCTCCTACAATGAGCAGTTCTTC
CASSVAPGSYNEQFF
>-|TRBV6-5|-|TRBJ2-7
TGTGCCAGCAGTTACTCGAGCCTTATGGCCCTTTACGAGCAGTACTTC
CASSYSSLMALYEQYF
>-|TRBV27|-|TRBJ2-7
TGTGCCAGCAGTTTACACCACAGGGGAGGGTCATTCTACGAGCAGTACTTC
CASSLHHRGGSFYEQYF
>-|TRBV27|TRBD1|TRBJ2-2
TGTGCCAGCAGTTTGTGGACAGGTGGCACCGGGGAGCTGTTTTTT
CASSLWTGGTGELFF
>-|TRBV6-1|-|TRBJ2-7
TGTGCCAGCAGAGCCGGGCAGGGCGCCTACGAGCAGTACTTC
CASRAGQGAYEQYF
>-|TRBV7-3|-|TRBJ2-1
TGTGCCAGCAGGGCGGGCCCAGCAACGTACAATGAGCAGTTCTTC
CASRAGPATYNEQFF
>-|TRBV4-2|-|TRBJ2-3
TGTGCCAGCAGCCAACTCTCGGCCACAGATACGCAGTATTTT
CASSQLSATDTQYF
>-|TRBV4-2|-|TRBJ2-7
TGTGCCAGCAGCCACCCTGGGGAGAGGGGCGAGCAGTACTTC
CASSHPGERGEQYF
>once|TRBV30|TRBD1|TRBJ1-5
TGTGCCTGGAGCGCAGGACAGGTCAATCAGCCCCAGCATTTT
CAWSAGQVNQPQHF
>-|TRBV7-8|TRBD1|TRBJ2-2
TGTGCCAGCAGCTTATTCGCAGGGGGCGGTCGGAGGAGCACCGGGGAGCTGTTTTTT
CASSLFAGGGRRSTGELFF
>-|TRBV11-2|-|TRBJ1-4
TGTGCCAGCAGCGGGGCCGGGGGAGAGGATGAAAAACTGTTTTTT
CASSGAGGEDEKLFF
>-|TRBV9|TRBD2|TRBJ2-7
TGTGCCAGCAGCGCTAGCGGGAGTGGTGACGAGCAGTACTTC
CASSASGSGDEQYF
>-|TRBV6-5|TRBD1|TRBJ1-4
TGTGCCAGCAGCCCCCGGACAGGGAGTAATGAAAAACTGTTTTTT
CASSPRTGSNEKLFF